Below, 14 T cell receptor beta chains from the same sample are listed, as sequenced in a study of human T cells and chemical hapten exposure. TCRdb ran MiXCR on the RACE reads and lists one entry per CDR3 protein. The sample comprises 30,000 to 40,000 distinct CDR3 sequences, roughly 13% of which are singletons, and roughly 2.1% rests with the top ten. Time point denoted: patch test 3, about 24 weeks after DPC sensitization. Treatment described: therapeutic diphenylcyclopropenone sensitization with weekly scalp DPC. Unfractionated whole blood served as the source for total RNA extraction. The sample was whole blood, taken in connection with sensitization to the hapten diphenylcyclopropenone (DPC). Source of these receptors: a woman in her forties with alopecia areata. Some clones in this sample may be carry-over from other donors' samples.

The chain joins TRBV7-2 to TRBJ1-4; no definite D call. V gave up 1 base and J gave up 7 bases, with 13 bases separating them. CDR1 SGHTA and CDR2 FQGNSA come from the germline V gene. The CDR3 is 15 residues long. The CDR3 here is CASSLVGLRSEKLFF. In DNA, the CDR3 is TGTGCCAGCAGCTTAGTAGGACTACGTAGTGAAAAACTGTTTTTT.

This clonotype has ten or more counts. The genes are TRBV20-1 and TRBJ2-1; tentatively, D is TRBD2 (6 bases). Germline V gene sequence: CDR1 DFQATT, CDR2 SNEGSKA (reference sequence). This CDR3 contains 14 residues. Between the trimmed V and J ends, which lost 1 base and 7 bases, there was a span of 14 bases. CDR3: CSARAPQTRNEQFF. CDR3 nucleotides: TGCAGTGCTAGAGCACCACAGACTAGGAATGAGCAGTTCTTC.

The V and J genes are TRBV10-3 and TRBJ1-6, with TRBD1 as a possible D gene (6 bases). Germline loops: CDR1 ENHRY, CDR2 SYGVKD. The CDR3 has 14 amino acids. V gave up 6 bases and J gave up 8 bases, with 14 bases separating them. CDR3 region: CAIRADSSHSPLHF. The CDR3 DNA sequence: TGTGCCATCAGAGCGGACAGCTCCCATTCACCCCTCCACTTT.

This clonotype showed up just a few times. The chain couples TRBV29-1 to TRBJ2-7; 10 nucleotides align to TRBD1. From germline, CDR1 is SQVTM and CDR2 ANQGSEA. This CDR3 has 13 amino acids. Trimming removed 8 bases from V and 1 base from J; junction bases left unmatched: 5. CDR3 sequence reads: CSIGTGASYEQYF. CDR3 in DNA: TGCAGCATCGGGACAGGGGCGTCCTACGAGCAGTACTTC.

This clonotype was counted between two and nine times. The V gene is TRBV9, the J gene TRBJ2-3; 10 nucleotides line up with TRBD2. The trim removed 4 bases at V and 4 bases at J, leaving 9 bases unmatched. From germline, CDR1 is SGDLS and CDR2 YYNGEE. The CDR3 runs 16 residues. CDR3 nucleotide sequence: TGTGCCAGCAGCCCCCAGCGGGGGGGCGGAGCAGATACGCAGTATTTT. This translates into CASSPQRGGGADTQYF.

The chain uses TRBV4-3 and TRBJ2-2; D may correspond to TRBD1 or TRBD2 (5 bases each). The CDR3 covers 14 residues. The V and J ends lost 6 bases and 2 bases respectively, with 10 bases between them. Germline-derived CDR1 and CDR2 are LGHNA and YSLEER. The CDR3 DNA follows: TGCGCCAGCAGACGGGACGCTAACACCGGGGAGCTGTTTTTT. This gives the protein CASRRDANTGELFF.

This clonotype was detected a few times. The chain couples TRBV7-9 to TRBJ2-5, with TRBD1 matching over 11 bases. The CDR3 extends over 17 amino acids. Germline values: CDR1 SEHNR, CDR2 FQNEAQ (reference sequence). Trimming took 5 bases from V and 5 from J; bases not matched to a gene: 13. CDR3 loop: CASSPFLGQGGRETQYF. DNA of the CDR3: TGTGCCAGCAGCCCCTTTTTGGGACAGGGGGGCCGGGAGACCCAGTACTTC. The variable domain in full, with the rest retrieved from reference TRBV7-9 and TRBJ2-5, is DTGVSQNPRHKITKRGQNVTFRCDPISEHNRLYWYRQTLGQGPEFLTYFQNEAQLEKSRLLSDRFSAERPKGSFSTLEIQRTEQGDSAMYLCASSPFLGQGGRETQYFGPGTRLLVL.

This clonotype was seen at least ten times. The rearrangement joins TRBV4-1 to TRBJ1-2; no definite D call. Looked up from germline, CDR1 is MGHRA and CDR2 is YSYEKL. Trimming pared 0 bases from V and 7 bases from J, leaving 15 bases between. The CDR3 length is 15 residues. The CDR3 DNA reads TGCGCCAGCAGCCAAGATCCCCCGGGAAGTCGTGGCTACACCTTC. Residues: CASSQDPPGSRGYTF.

This clonotype was observed at least ten times. The chain uses TRBV10-3 and TRBJ2-3, with a weak D call TRBD1 (5 bases). CDR1 is ENHRY, CDR2 SYGVKD, per germline. V gave up 6 bases and J gave up 0 bases, with 10 bases separating them. This CDR3 comprises 14 residues. CDR3 region: CAIRGAASTDTQYF. The CDR3 DNA reads TGTGCCATCAGAGGGGCGGCTAGCACAGATACGCAGTATTTT.

Notes on this clonotype: Likely a read error: the CDR3 ends without its conserved phenylalanine or tryptophan. CDR3 sequence (DNA): TGTGCCAGCAGTGGGACAGGGCGACACGAGCAGTACCTC. Translation gives CASSGTGRHEQYL. The rearrangement links TRBV28 to TRBJ2-7; 9 nucleotides line up with TRBD1. This CDR3 has 13 amino acids. The germline V gene has CDR1 MDHEN and CDR2 SYDVKM. The V gene end was trimmed by 5 bases and the J gene end by 5 bases; junction bases not matched to a gene: 4.

Many counts were recorded for this clonotype. The rearrangement joins TRBV10-3 to TRBJ1-5; D unresolved. CDR1 is ENHRY and CDR2 is SYGVKD in the germline V gene. The germline V and J ends were trimmed by 2 bases and 3 bases, with 5 bases remaining between them. The CDR3 is 13 amino acids. The CDR3 nucleotides read TGTGCCATCAGTGAGGGGTACAATCAGCCCCAGCATTTT. It translates to CAISEGYNQPQHF.

The rearrangement joins TRBV28 to TRBJ2-7; D is undetermined. The germline V gene has CDR1 MDHEN and CDR2 SYDVKM. The CDR3 totals 13 residues. Trimming cost V 5 bases and J 0 bases, with 8 bases left between them. The CDR3 nucleotides are TGTGCCAGCAGTCTCTCCAACTCCTACGAGCAGTACTTC. Its translation is CASSLSNSYEQYF.

This clonotype was seen a few times. This chain connects TRBV28 to TRBJ2-7, with D possibly matching TRBD1 (8 bases). V lost 7 bases and J lost 0, with 13 bases in between. Germline values: CDR1 MDHEN, CDR2 SYDVKM. The CDR3 spans 14 residues. This chain's CDR3 is CASTTGGDSYEQYF. CDR3 bases: TGTGCCAGCACAACAGGGGGGGACTCCTACGAGCAGTACTTC.

This clonotype appeared many times. This rearrangement joins TRBV5-1 to TRBJ1-1; D gene ambiguous. Germline lookup yields CDR1 SGHRS and CDR2 YFSETQ. The CDR3 covers 14 residues. V was shortened by 0 bases and J by 1 base, with 7 bases between the two germline ends. CDR3 region: CASSLGAENTEAFF. The CDR3 bases are TGCGCCAGCAGCTTGGGAGCAGAGAACACTGAAGCTTTCTTT.